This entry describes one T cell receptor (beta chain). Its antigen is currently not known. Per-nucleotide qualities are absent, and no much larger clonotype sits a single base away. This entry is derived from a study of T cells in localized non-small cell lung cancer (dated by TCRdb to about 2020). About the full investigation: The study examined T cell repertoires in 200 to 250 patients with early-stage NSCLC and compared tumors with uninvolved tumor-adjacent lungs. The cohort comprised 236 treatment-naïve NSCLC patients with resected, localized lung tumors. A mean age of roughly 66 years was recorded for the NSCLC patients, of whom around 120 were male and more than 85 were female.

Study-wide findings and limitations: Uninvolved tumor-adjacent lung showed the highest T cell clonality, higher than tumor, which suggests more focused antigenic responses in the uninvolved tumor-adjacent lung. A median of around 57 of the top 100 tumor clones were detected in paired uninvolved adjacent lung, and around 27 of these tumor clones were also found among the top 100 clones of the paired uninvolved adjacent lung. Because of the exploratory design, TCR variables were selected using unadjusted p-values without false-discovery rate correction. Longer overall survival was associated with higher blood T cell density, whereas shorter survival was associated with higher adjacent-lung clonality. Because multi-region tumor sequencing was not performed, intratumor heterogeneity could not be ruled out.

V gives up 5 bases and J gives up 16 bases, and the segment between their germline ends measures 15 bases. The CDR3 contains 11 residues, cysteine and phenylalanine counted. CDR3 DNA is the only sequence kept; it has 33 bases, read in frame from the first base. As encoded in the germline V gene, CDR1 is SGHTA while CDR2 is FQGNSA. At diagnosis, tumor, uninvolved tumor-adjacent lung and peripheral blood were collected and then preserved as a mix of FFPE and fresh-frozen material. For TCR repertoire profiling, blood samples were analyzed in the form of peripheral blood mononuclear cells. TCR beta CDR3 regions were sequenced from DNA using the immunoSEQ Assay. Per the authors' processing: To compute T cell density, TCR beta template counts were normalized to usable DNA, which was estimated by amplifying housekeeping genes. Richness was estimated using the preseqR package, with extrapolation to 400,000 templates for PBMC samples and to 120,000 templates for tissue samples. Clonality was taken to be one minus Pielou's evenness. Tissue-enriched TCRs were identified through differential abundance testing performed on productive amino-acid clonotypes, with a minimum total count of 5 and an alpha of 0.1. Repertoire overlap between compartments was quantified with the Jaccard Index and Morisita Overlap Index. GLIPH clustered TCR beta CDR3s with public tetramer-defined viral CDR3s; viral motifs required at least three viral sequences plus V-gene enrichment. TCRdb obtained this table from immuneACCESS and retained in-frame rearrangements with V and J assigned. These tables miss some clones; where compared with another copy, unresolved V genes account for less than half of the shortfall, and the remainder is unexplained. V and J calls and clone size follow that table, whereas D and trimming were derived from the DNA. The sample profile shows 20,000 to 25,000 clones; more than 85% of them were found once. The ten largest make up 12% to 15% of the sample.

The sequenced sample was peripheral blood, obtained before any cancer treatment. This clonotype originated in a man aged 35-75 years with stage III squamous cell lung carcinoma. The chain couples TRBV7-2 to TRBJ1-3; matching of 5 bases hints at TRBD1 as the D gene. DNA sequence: TGTGCCAGCAGCGTAGGTTTGGGGCCCTATTTT. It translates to CASSVGLGPYF. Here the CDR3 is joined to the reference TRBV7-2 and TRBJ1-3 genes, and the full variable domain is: GAGVSQSPSNKVTEKGKDVELRCDPISGHTALYWYRQSLGQGLEFLIYFQGNSAPDKSGLPSDRFSAERTGGSVSTLTIQRTQQEDSAVYLCASSVGLGPYFGEGSWLTVV.